Each of the 25 T cell receptor beta chains below was sequenced from the same sample in a study of cytomegalovirus exposure and HLA in healthy donors. The PCR made use of 60 Vbeta and 13 Jbeta primers. This table comes from immunoSEQ multiplex PCR, and its TCRdb copy is limited to in-frame clones, with some not included. The sample carries roughly 140,000 clones, 60% to 80% recorded once. Sequencing input: PBMCs. Every receptor here comes from a woman in her 40s in good health and CMV-seropositive.

To note about this clone: At the DNA level, this CDR3 is encoded by other sequences in the same sample as well. CDR3 in amino acids: CASGLVQSTDTQYF. The CDR3 coding sequence is TGTGCTAGTGGTTTGGTACAGTCGACAGATACGCAGTATTTT. V usage is TRBV12-5 and J usage is TRBJ2-3; D unresolved. CDR3 length: 14 residues. Trimming left V 0 bases short and J 3 bases short, with 7 bases between. The germline V gene encodes CDR1 LGHNT and CDR2 FRNRAP.

The CDR3 is CASSLSNSPLHF. CDR3 nucleotides: TGTGCCAGCAGCCTCTCTAATTCACCCCTCCACTTT. The chain carries TRBV4-2 and TRBJ1-6; unclear D gene. Trimming shortened V by 4 bases and J by 6 bases, and 4 bases separated the two germline ends. Per germline, CDR1 LGHNA and CDR2 YNFKEQ. This CDR3 spans 12 amino acids.

The J gene is TRBJ2-7, the V gene TRBV15; D might be TRBD2 (7 bases). The ends were cut back, 0 bases at V and 1 base at J, with 10 bases in the middle. Per germline, CDR1 LNHNV and CDR2 YYDKDF (reference sequence). This CDR3 contains 15 residues. In DNA, the CDR3 is TGTGCCACCAGCAGAGATAGGGGGGGTTCCTACGAGCAGTACTTC. This codes for CATSRDRGGSYEQYF. Variable domain in full (rest from reference TRBV15 and TRBJ2-7): DAMVIQNPRYQVTQFGKPVTLSCSQTLNHNVMYWYQQKSSQAPKLLFHYYDKDFNNEADTPDNFQSRRPNTSFCFLDIRSPGLGDTAMYLCATSRDRGGSYEQYFGPGTRLTVT.

The chain combines TRBV9 with TRBJ2-5, with D perhaps TRBD2 (6 bases). This CDR3 region has 16 residues. Germline CDR1 is SGDLS and CDR2 is YYNGEE. V lost 3 bases and J 5 bases, leaving 20 bases between the germline ends. The CDR3 here is CASSGGGGAGYETQYF. CDR3 coding DNA: TGTGCCAGCAGCGGAGGCGGAGGGGCGGGTTACGAGACCCAGTACTTC. The entire variable domain, with the rest obtained from reference TRBV9 and TRBJ2-5, is as follows: DSGVTQTPKHLITATGQRVTLRCSPRSGDLSVYWYQQSLDQGLQFLIQYYNGEERAKGNILERFSAQQFPDLHSELNLSSLELGDSALYFCASSGGGGAGYETQYFGPGTRLLVL.

This clone was counted only a few times. The V and J genes are TRBV11-2 and TRBJ2-1; 7 nucleotides match TRBD2. In germline, CDR1 is SGHAT, CDR2 FQNNGV. Trimming removed 2 bases from V and 6 bases from J; junction bases left unmatched: 10. The CDR3 is 16 residues long. The CDR3 nucleotides are TGTGCCAGCAGCTTATTTTACGGGGGGTTGGGCAATGAGCAGTTCTTC. Its protein is CASSLFYGGLGNEQFF. The full variable domain, its missing parts supplied by reference TRBV11-2 and TRBJ2-1, is EAGVAQSPRYKIIEKRQSVAFWCNPISGHATLYWYQQILGQGPKLLIQFQNNGVVDDSQLPKDRFSAERLKGVDSTLKIQPAKLEDSAVYLCASSLFYGGLGNEQFFGPGTRLTVL.

The chain uses TRBV29-1 and TRBJ1-2; the D is unclear. The CDR3 loop spans 11 amino acids. V was trimmed by 5 bases and J by 8 bases, leaving 12 bases between them. In germline, CDR1 is SQVTM, CDR2 ANQGSEA. CDR3 protein: CSVSSTDGYTF. In DNA, the CDR3 is TGCAGCGTTTCTTCGACTGACGGCTACACCTTC.

V is TRBV18 and J is TRBJ2-5; possibly TRBD2 for D (7 bases). V was shortened by 5 bases and J by 5 bases, with 18 bases between the two germline ends. CDR1 and CDR2 from the germline V gene are KGHSH and LQKENI. The CDR3 covers 15 residues. The chain's CDR3 is CASSDGLGGWETQYF. As DNA, the CDR3 is TGTGCCAGCTCAGATGGACTAGGGGGTTGGGAGACCCAGTACTTC.

The chain has TRBV11-2 and TRBJ1-1; D unclear. Germline CDR1 is SGHAT and CDR2 is FQNNGV. Trimming removed 2 bases at V and 0 bases at J, with 16 bases between. This CDR3 spans 17 amino acids. The CDR3 reads CASSLPLDSWMNTEAFF. CDR3 sequence (DNA): TGTGCCAGCAGCTTACCTCTAGACTCCTGGATGAACACTGAAGCTTTCTTT.

This clone occurred a few times. The chain combines TRBV5-4 with TRBJ1-2, with D maybe TRBD1 (5 bases). CDR1 and CDR2 from the germline V gene are SGHNT and YYREEE (reference sequence). Trimming took 1 base from V and 4 from J, leaving 8 bases between them. There are 13 residues in the CDR3. The CDR3 is CASSLPGGYGYTF. DNA for the CDR3: TGTGCCAGCAGCTTGCCGGGGGGCTATGGCTACACCTTC.

The gene calls are TRBV7-9 and TRBJ1-2; maybe TRBD1 (6 bases). Germline V CDR1 and CDR2: SEHNR, FQNEAQ (reference sequence). Trimming shortened V by 0 bases and J by 9 bases, and 11 bases separated the two germline ends. CDR3 length equals 13 residues. This chain's CDR3 is CASSLAQRDSYTF. The DNA for the CDR3 is TGTGCCAGCAGCTTAGCGCAGAGGGACAGCTACACCTTC.

V and J are TRBV28 and TRBJ1-1; D is unresolved. The CDR3 runs to 14 residues. Trimming removed 5 bases at V and 3 bases at J, with 13 bases between. Germline CDR1 MDHEN, CDR2 SYDVKM. CDR3 residues: CASSPSGRYTEAFF. CDR3 nucleotides: TGTGCCAGCAGTCCCTCGGGAAGGTACACTGAAGCTTTCTTT.

J is TRBJ2-5 and V is TRBV10-2, with no clear D. V dropped 2 bases and J dropped 5 bases, with 3 bases sitting between them. The germline V gene encodes CDR1 WSHSY and CDR2 SAAADI. CDR3 length equals 11 residues. The CDR3 nucleotides read TGCGCCAGCAGTGAGGGCGAGACCCAGTACTTC. It translates to CASSEGETQYF.

This chain uses TRBV7-6 with TRBJ1-1, with 9 bases aligning to TRBD1. The germline gives CDR1 SGHVS, CDR2 FNYEAQ. V shed 5 bases and J 7 bases; nucleotides not matched to a gene: 11. This CDR3 region has 15 residues. The CDR3 DNA is TGTGCCAGCAGCCACGGGACAGGGTTAAGTGATGAAGCTTTCTTT. Translated, it gives CASSHGTGLSDEAFF.

The chain couples TRBV6-1 to TRBJ1-2, with TRBD1 identical over 8 bases. V shed 2 bases, J shed 7 bases, and the junction held 9 bases outside the gene matches. This CDR3 has 15 amino acids. In germline, CDR1 is MNHNS, CDR2 SASEGT. The CDR3 coding sequence is TGTGCCAGCAGTGAACGGGCAGGGGGCGCTTTTGGCTACACCTTC. Protein sequence: CASSERAGGAFGYTF.

The chain recombines TRBV2 with TRBJ2-7; TRBD1 matches at 7 bases. The germline V gene has CDR1 SNHLY and CDR2 FYNNEI. The CDR3 consists of 14 residues. V shed 7 bases, J shed 1 base, and the junction held 7 bases outside the gene matches. The CDR3 region is CASKSDRASYEQYF. CDR3 in DNA: TGTGCCAGCAAAAGTGACAGGGCATCCTACGAGCAGTACTTC.

The CDR3 loop reads CASKGSRNSYEQYF. In nucleotides, the CDR3 is TGTGCCAGCAAAGGATCGAGGAATTCCTACGAGCAGTACTTC. The V and J genes are TRBV2 and TRBJ2-7; D unresolved. Deletions cut 7 bases from V and 1 base from J, with 14 bases between. The CDR3 covers 14 residues. Germline CDR1 is SNHLY and CDR2 is FYNNEI.

The chain uses TRBV2 and TRBJ1-2; 8 bases align to TRBD1. V gave up 8 bases and J gave up 7 bases; unmatched junction bases: 18. The germline gives CDR1 SNHLY, CDR2 FYNNEI. The CDR3 length is 16 residues. CDR3 sequence: CASRAGTGLRGGGYTF. CDR3 coding DNA: TGTGCCAGCCGAGCCGGGACAGGTTTAAGGGGAGGTGGCTACACCTTC.

The V gene is TRBV27, the J gene TRBJ1-4; a weak D match, TRBD1 (6 bases). The CDR3 has 12 residues. The V gene lost 8 bases and the J gene lost 4 bases, with 8 bases spanning the gap. Germline-derived CDR1 and CDR2 are MNHEY and SMNVEV (reference sequence). CDR3 amino acids: CASRTVNEKLFF. The CDR3 nucleotides read TGTGCCAGCCGGACAGTTAATGAAAAACTGTTTTTT.

This clone has a single count. The chain is built from TRBV5-1 and TRBJ2-2; the match to TRBD2 covers 12 bases. CDR1 and CDR2 (germline): SGHRS, YFSETQ. V was pared by 4 bases and J by 7 bases, with 5 bases of the junction left unmatched. There are 15 residues in the CDR3. CDR3 region: CASSQTSGGIGELFF. As DNA, the CDR3 is TGCGCCAGCAGCCAAACTAGCGGGGGGATCGGGGAGCTGTTTTTT.

The chain couples TRBV29-1 to TRBJ1-1; D is unresolved. CDR1 is SQVTM, CDR2 ANQGSEA, per germline. The V end was cut by 6 bases, the J end by 1 base, with 12 bases between. There are 13 residues in the CDR3. The CDR3 nucleotides are TGCAGCGTCCGGGGTTTGAAGAACACTGAAGCTTTCTTT. Translating gives CSVRGLKNTEAFF. Full variable domain (rest looked up from reference TRBV29-1 and TRBJ1-1): SAVISQKPSRDICQRGTSLTIQCQVDSQVTMMFWYRQQPGQSLTLIATANQGSEATYESGFVIDKFPISRPNLTFSTLTVSNMSPEDSSIYLCSVRGLKNTEAFFGQGTRLTVV.

The chain uses TRBV2 and TRBJ1-1; 9 positions agree with TRBD1. Unmatched junction bases numbered 21, after V lost 6 bases and J lost 1 base. CDR1 is SNHLY, CDR2 FYNNEI, per germline. The CDR3 is 20 amino acids. DNA of the CDR3: TGTGCCAGCAGAGATTCCGGGACAGGGCGGGAAGTATTAAAGAACACTGAAGCTTTCTTT. It is translated as CASRDSGTGREVLKNTEAFF.

For the CDR3, the DNA is TGTGCCAGCAGCCCAGACAACAATGAGCAGTTCTTC. Its translation: CASSPDNNEQFF. The V gene is TRBV7-6, the J gene TRBJ2-1; no clear D. V lost 5 bases, J lost 5 bases, and 7 bases lay in between. The CDR3 is 12 amino acids. Germline CDR1 reads SGHVS; CDR2 reads FNYEAQ.

The chain is built from TRBV6-5 and TRBJ2-7; 8 nucleotides match TRBD2. Germline CDR1 is MNHEY and CDR2 is SVGAGI. Trimming took 7 bases from V and 1 from J; bases not matched to a gene: 3. CDR3 length: 13 residues. The CDR3 region is CASKRGRSYEQYF. The CDR3 nucleotides are TGTGCCAGCAAGCGGGGGAGATCCTACGAGCAGTACTTC.

This chain uses TRBV7-2 with TRBJ2-3; D unresolved. CDR1 and CDR2 (germline): SGHTA, FQGNSA. The V end lost 2 bases, the J end lost 11 bases, and 11 bases lay between the germline ends. The CDR3 is made up of 12 amino acids. CDR3 in DNA: TGTGCCAGCAGCTTACGGCCTGGCGGGCAGTATTTT. It specifies CASSLRPGGQYF.

This chain's CDR3 is CASRASGAETQYF. In DNA form, the CDR3 reads TGTGCCAGCAGGGCTAGCGGGGCGGAGACCCAGTACTTC. V usage is TRBV4-2 and J usage is TRBJ2-5; 9 positions agree with TRBD2. In germline, CDR1 is LGHNA, CDR2 YNFKEQ. After removal of 6 bases from V and 5 bases from J, the junction contained 4 bases not matched to a gene. The CDR3 length is 13 residues.